This note documents a single T cell receptor beta chain sequence. The antigen is undetermined. This sample is part of a study of shared clonotypes between healthy human individuals. Across the whole study: CD8 memory received one plate per donor, CD8 naive two, CD4 memory three and CD4 naive three.

TCRdb keeps only in-frame clones here, not all; method: immunoSEQ multiplex PCR. Found here are nearly 1 million clones, over 60% of them singletons; the top ten hold over 1.3%. The germline gives CDR1 GTSNPN, CDR2 SVGIG (reference sequence). V lost 3 bases and J lost 5; bases outside the gene matches: 9. The CDR3 covers 14 residues. Overall study findings and caveats: The low donor count limited represented genetic and exposure-history diversity.

The V and J genes are TRBV30 and TRBJ2-7, with TRBD1 identical over 8 bases. The clonotype comes from a man aged 18 to 29 in good health. Material: memory CD4+ T cells sorted from blood. Sample subset: CD45RA-negative fraction. In nucleotides, the CDR3 is TGTGCCTGGAGCCGCCGGGCAGGGGGCGACGAGCAGTACTTC. It translates to CAWSRRAGGDEQYF.